The T cell receptor beta chain under discussion was sequenced for a study of CD4 and CD8 cells across lung adenocarcinoma regions. The patients had localized lung adenocarcinoma, a non-small cell subtype. The CDR3 is made up of 15 amino acids. Per the germline V gene, CDR1 is MRHNA and CDR2 is SNTAGT. The J segment lost 7 bases and the V segment lost 2 bases, leaving 8 bases of the junction unmatched. MiXCR, applied by TCRdb to the PCR reads, yields one record per CDR3 protein. The table lists around 15,000 distinct CDR3 sequences, around 40% of them singletons, with approximately 15% in the top ten.

The sequence came from a male donor with lung adenocarcinoma. The CD4 and CD8 labels of this study may be unreliable. The sample was CD4+ T cells from the center of a lung tumor. The chain joins TRBV6-4 to TRBJ2-3; the match to TRBD2 covers 8 bases. CDR3 nucleotides: TGTGCCAGCAGTGACGGGAGCGGGAGTAAAAATACGCAGTATTTT. It translates to CASSDGSGSKNTQYF.